One sample yielded the 5 T cell receptor beta chains listed below, sequenced in a study of Graves' ophthalmopathy and Graves' hyperthyroidism. Amplification targeted the TCR beta CDR3 regions, with RNA transcripts as the source material. HTBI primers primed a first-round RT-PCR, and a second-round multiplex PCR followed. TCRdb ran MiXCR on the multiplex PCR reads and lists one entry per CDR3 protein. The repertoire includes around 400,000 distinct CDR3 sequences, about a sixth of them detected once, and 1.6% sits in the top ten. Material for sequencing was peripheral blood. The receptors shown here come from a woman between 18 and 29 years old with Graves' ophthalmopathy.

The sample holds many counts of this clonotype. The chain employs TRBV7-9 and TRBJ1-1; D gene unclear. The CDR3 totals 12 residues. Germline CDR1 reads SEHNR; CDR2 reads FQNEAQ (reference sequence). The ends were cut back, 7 bases at V and 7 bases at J, with 13 bases in the middle. For the CDR3, the DNA is TGTGCCAGCATATCCCCAGCGGGTGAAGCTTTCTTT. Its translation: CASISPAGEAFF.

This clonotype was counted at least ten times. This chain connects TRBV6-2 or TRBV6-3 to TRBJ2-6, with 7 nucleotides matching TRBD1. With V trimmed by 0 bases and J by 1 base, 6 bases remained unmatched. CDR1 MNHEY and CDR2 SVGEGT come from the germline V gene. This CDR3 has 18 residues. The CDR3 DNA reads as TGTGCCAGCAGTTACTCGACAGGCAGGGGGTCTGGGGCCAACGTCCTGACTTTC. This sequence encodes CASSYSTGRGSGANVLTF.

This clonotype was found once. The chain uses TRBV6-5 and TRBJ2-2; tentative D call: TRBD2 (6 bases). The CDR3 is made up of 17 amino acids. Between the trimmed V and J ends, which lost 4 bases and 0 bases, there was a span of 15 bases. Germline CDR1 and CDR2: MNHEY and SVGAGI. CDR3 amino acids: CASSSRARLANTGELFF. The CDR3 nucleotides are TGTGCCAGCAGTTCTCGGGCCCGACTAGCGAACACCGGGGAGCTGTTTTTT.

This clonotype has ten or more counts. The V gene is TRBV19, the J gene TRBJ2-7; 11 bases are a match to TRBD1. CDR3 length: 14 residues. V gave up 9 bases and J gave up 2 bases; unmatched junction bases: 6. Germline V CDR1 and CDR2: LNHDA, SQIVND (reference sequence). CDR3 coding DNA: TGTGCCAGCCAGGACAGGGGGCGCCCCTACGAGCAGTACTTC. Translating gives CASQDRGRPYEQYF.

This clonotype was seen repeatedly, ten times or more. The chain employs TRBV6-2 or TRBV6-3 and TRBJ1-2; maybe TRBD1 (5 bases). Trimming pared 0 bases from V and 4 bases from J, leaving 21 bases between. The CDR3 extends over 18 amino acids. In germline, CDR1 is MNHEY, CDR2 SVGEGT. CDR3 bases: TGTGCCAGCAGTTACTCTCCGGGACTGGGGACTCATCGCTATGGCTACACCTTC. Encoded protein: CASSYSPGLGTHRYGYTF.